Listed below are T cell receptor beta chains from one sample, sequenced in a study of identical twins. MiXCR was run by TCRdb on the 5' RACE reads, yielding one entry per CDR3 protein. This table holds a few hundred thousand distinct CDR3 sequences, roughly 9% found once. Specimen: naive T cells sorted from blood. Receptors were obtained from a woman aged 45-65 years in good health. CDR3s include the opening cysteine and the closing phenylalanine or tryptophan. D genes are given only for firm matches. Only part of the rows carry a size: once, few, many, or a class if the clone is expanded.

15	NA	TRBV27	TRBJ2-7	few	CASSFPGRGTYEQYF	TGTGCCAGCAGTTTTCCGGGCCGGGGAACATACGAGCAGTACTTC
14	TRBD1	TRBV5-1	TRBJ2-5	NA	CASSEDRGVETQYF	TGCGCCAGCAGCGAGGACAGGGGTGTGGAGACCCAGTACTTC
14	NA	TRBV11-2	TRBJ1-4	NA	CASSLVTERGKLFF	TGTGCCAGCAGCTTAGTAACGGAGCGGGGAAAACTGTTTTTT
14	TRBD1	TRBV25-1	TRBJ2-7	few	CASSESGTGYEQYF	TGTGCCAGCAGTGAATCAGGGACAGGCTACGAGCAGTACTTC
14	NA	TRBV12-3/TRBV12-4	TRBJ2-2	many	CASGAWVDTGELFF	TGTGCCAGCGGGGCGTGGGTAGACACCGGGGAGCTGTTTTTT
11	NA	TRBV20-1	TRBJ2-3	few	CSAAPLDTQYF	TGCAGTGCAGCCCCTCTCGATACGCAGTATTTT
16	NA	TRBV21-1	TRBJ2-7	NA	CASSKPPTSFRYEQYF	TGTGCCAGCAGCAAACCTCCGACTAGTTTTCGGTACGAGCAGTACTTC
16	TRBD2	TRBV20-1	TRBJ2-7	few	CSARVMDGRSSYEQYF	TGCAGTGCTAGAGTTATGGACGGGAGGTCCTCCTACGAGCAGTACTTC
16	TRBD2	TRBV10-3	TRBJ2-1	NA	CAISEPIAGGDNEQFF	TGTGCCATCAGTGAGCCGATAGCGGGAGGCGACAATGAGCAGTTCTTC
14	NA	TRBV5-1	TRBJ2-5	few	CASSLGAAQETQYF	TGCGCCAGCAGCTTGGGGGCTGCCCAAGAGACCCAGTACTTC
13	TRBD1	TRBV12-3/TRBV12-4	TRBJ1-1	NA	CASSGQGIAEAFF	TGTGCCAGCAGCGGACAGGGGATCGCTGAAGCTTTCTTT
16	TRBD1	TRBV25-1	TRBJ2-1	NA	CASSEFAGGAYNEQFF	TGTGCCAGCAGTGAATTTGCAGGGGGCGCCTACAATGAGCAGTTCTTC
13	NA	TRBV3-1	TRBJ2-2	many	CASSQDPKGELFF	TGTGCCAGCAGCCAAGATCCAAAAGGGGAGCTGTTTTTT